These 9 T cell receptor beta chains were sequenced from one sample in a study of T-cell memory formation after mild COVID-19. TCRdb ran MiXCR on the 5' RACE reads and lists one entry per CDR3 protein. The sample carries roughly 49,000 distinct CDR3 sequences, around 25% recorded once. The specimen was PBMCs or a T cell subset sorted from them (not recorded which). These receptors came from a man aged 18 to 30 who had mild COVID-19 (a few samples of this study predate the infection). Cell type and time point are not known.

In this sample, this clonotype turned up a few times. This chain joins TRBV19 and TRBJ1-2, with a tentative D call TRBD1 (5 bases). Germline assignment: CDR1 LNHDA and CDR2 SQIVND (reference sequence). CDR3 length: 14 amino acids. Trimming stripped 5 bases from V and 4 bases from J, with 14 bases between. CDR3 coding DNA: TGTGCCAGTAGTCTCCCTGGGGCTTTCTATGGCTACACCTTC. Encoded protein: CASSLPGAFYGYTF.

This chain connects TRBV5-1 to TRBJ1-1, with D possibly TRBD1 on 5 matching bases. Germline CDR1 SGHRS, CDR2 YFSETQ. CDR3 length: 14 residues. The V and J ends lost 1 base and 1 base respectively, with 8 bases between them. CDR3 sequence: CASSLWGENTEAFF. The CDR3 nucleotides are TGCGCCAGCAGCTTGTGGGGGGAGAACACTGAAGCTTTCTTT.

This clonotype showed up just once. The rearrangement joins TRBV27 to TRBJ2-5; possibly TRBD2 for D (6 bases). This CDR3 comprises 18 residues. V lost 3 bases and J lost 5, with 25 bases in between. Germline-derived CDR1 and CDR2 are MNHEY and SMNVEV (reference sequence). The CDR3 is CASSLRAVSSGARETQYF. In DNA, the CDR3 is TGTGCCAGCAGTTTGAGAGCAGTGAGTAGCGGAGCCCGGGAGACCCAGTACTTC.

This clonotype appeared a few times. The V and J genes are TRBV12-3 or TRBV12-4 and TRBJ2-7, with 7 bases matching TRBD1. The length of the CDR3 is 13 residues. Losses at the gene ends were 3 bases for V and 4 bases for J; bases not matched to a gene: 3. The CDR3, as DNA: TGTGCCAGCAGTTTGGGGACAGTTTACGAGCAGTACTTC. Protein sequence: CASSLGTVYEQYF.

The V and J genes are TRBV4-2 and TRBJ2-7; no clear D. Germline V gene sequence: CDR1 LGHNA, CDR2 YNFKEQ. Between the trimmed V and J ends, which lost 0 bases and 2 bases, there was a span of 11 bases. This CDR3 has 15 amino acids. The CDR3 here is CASSQDGRGAYEQYF. CDR3 coding DNA: TGTGCCAGCAGCCAAGACGGTCGAGGTGCCTACGAGCAGTACTTC.

This clonotype was detected only a few times. This rearrangement joins TRBV20-1 to TRBJ2-5; no firm D call. The ends were cut back, 6 bases at V and 5 bases at J, with 16 bases in the middle. The CDR3 has 13 residues. The germline V gene has CDR1 DFQATT and CDR2 SNEGSKA (reference sequence). DNA of the CDR3: TGCAGTGCCAAGACTCTTATCGGGGAGACCCAGTACTTC. Amino acid sequence: CSAKTLIGETQYF.

This clonotype was observed a handful of times. The V gene is TRBV7-6, the J gene TRBJ2-1; tentatively, D is TRBD2 (5 bases). The V end was cut by 4 bases, the J end by 0 bases, with 16 bases between. The CDR3 consists of 17 residues. Germline V CDR1 and CDR2: SGHVS, FNYEAQ. The CDR3 is CASSSPADGSSYNEQFF. CDR3 sequence (DNA): TGTGCCAGCAGCTCTCCAGCGGACGGTAGCTCCTACAATGAGCAGTTCTTC.

The chain joins TRBV29-1 to TRBJ1-2, with 12 bases aligning to TRBD1. CDR1 and CDR2 (germline): SQVTM, ANQGSEA. The CDR3 runs 13 residues. Germline trimming cut 4 bases from V and 6 bases from J; bases unmatched to any gene: 3. The CDR3 DNA reads TGCAGCGTTGCGGGACAGGGGGCTGATGGCTACACCTTC. This sequence encodes CSVAGQGADGYTF.

The gene calls are TRBV7-6 and TRBJ2-1, with 8 bases lining up with TRBD2. This CDR3 contains 14 residues. From germline, CDR1 is SGHVS and CDR2 FNYEAQ. Losses at the gene ends were 5 bases for V and 4 bases for J; bases not matched to a gene: 4. The CDR3 DNA reads as TGTGCCAGCAGCCTTAGCGGGGTATACAATGAGCAGTTCTTC. This encodes CASSLSGVYNEQFF.